This T cell receptor (beta chain) was sequenced during a study of blood T cell repertoires in COVID-19. Study background: COVID-19 samples from acute and convalescent phases originated in the United States, Italy and Spain. The cDNA or gDNA used as material had been derived from T cells, B-cell-depleted T cells, or PBMCs.

How the authors handled the data: How many nucleated cells were present was estimated from reference gene primer amplification. Profiling relied on immunoSEQ multiplex PCR, and the TCRdb table lists in-frame clones only, not all of them. V and J calls and clone size are copied from that table; D and trimming were computed from the DNA. Of about 68,000 clones listed, approximately 88% are singletons. This CDR3 has 17 amino acids. V lost 5 bases to trimming and J lost 7 bases; unmatched junction nucleotides: 10. Germline assignment: CDR1 SNHLY and CDR2 FYNNEI. This chain connects TRBV2 to TRBJ2-1; 14 nucleotides align to TRBD2. The sequence was collected from a human donor in a cohort sampled during active COVID-19. The sequenced sample consisted of peripheral blood. Here the CDR3 reads CASSPRLTSGRGNEQFF. In DNA, the CDR3 is TGTGCCAGCAGTCCTAGATTGACTAGCGGGAGGGGTAATGAGCAGTTCTTC.